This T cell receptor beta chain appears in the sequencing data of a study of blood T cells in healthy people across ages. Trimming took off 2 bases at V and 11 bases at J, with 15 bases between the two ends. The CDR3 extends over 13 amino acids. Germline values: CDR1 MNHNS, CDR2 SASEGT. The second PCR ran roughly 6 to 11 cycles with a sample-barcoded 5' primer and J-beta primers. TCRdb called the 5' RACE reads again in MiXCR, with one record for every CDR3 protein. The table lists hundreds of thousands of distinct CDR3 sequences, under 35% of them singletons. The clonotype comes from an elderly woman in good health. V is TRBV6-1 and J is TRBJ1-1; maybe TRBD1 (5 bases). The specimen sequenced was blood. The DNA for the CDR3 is TGTGCCAGCAGTGAACTCCTTGGGGCCGCGGCTTTCTTT. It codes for CASSELLGAAAFF.